This TCR beta chain was captured by sequencing in a study of shared clonotypes between healthy human individuals. The data were produced by immunoSEQ multiplex PCR, yet TCRdb's version contains in-frame clones alone and is incomplete. The table includes some 740,000 clones, approximately 92% detected once. Terminally differentiated effector memory CD45RA+ cells were left out of the naive CD8 fraction, which was CD45RO-negative and positively selected for CCR7. The CDR3 consists of 17 residues. The sequence was obtained from a man aged 25-40 years in good health. J is TRBJ1-5 and V is TRBV1. TRBV1 is labeled a pseudogene. The sample consisted of naive CD8+ T cells sorted from blood. CDR3 residues: CTSSQEAAEYSNQPQHF. The CDR3 nucleotides read TGCACCAGCAGCCAAGAGGCAGCCGAATATAGCAATCAGCCCCAGCATTTT.